Below, 30 T cell receptor beta chains from the same sample are listed, as sequenced in a study of metastatic and nonmetastatic thyroid tumors. Using MiXCR, TCRdb re-called clones from the PCR reads. The table lists over 20,000 clones, 31% of them singletons. Thyroid surgery had not been preceded by any treatment in any patient. Sequencing was carried out using blood. The receptors derive from a female donor with papillary thyroid cancer or a benign thyroid nodule (not recorded which). Some clones in this sample may be carry-over from other donors' samples.

V is TRBV30 and J is TRBJ2-1, with D possibly matching TRBD2 (7 bases). CDR1 is GTSNPN and CDR2 is SVGIG in the germline V gene (reference sequence). The CDR3 is made up of 15 amino acids. V lost 1 base to trimming and J lost 3 bases, with 13 bases between them. In DNA form, the CDR3 reads TGTGCCTGGAGTGAGTGGGGGGGCAACTACAATGAGCAGTTCTTC. Its protein is CAWSEWGGNYNEQFF.

By sample share, this clone is medium-sized. The chain recombines TRBV7-9 with TRBJ1-2, with D possibly matching TRBD1 (6 bases). Germline assignment: CDR1 SEHNR and CDR2 FQNEAQ (reference sequence). CDR3 size: 14 residues. Trimming pared 0 bases from V and 5 bases from J, leaving 10 bases between. The CDR3 nucleotides read TGTGCCAGCAGCTTAGCGGGTGGACAGTATGGCTACACCTTC. This encodes CASSLAGGQYGYTF.

This clone was counted many times. One end of the junction fails to match germline, which may point to a read error. The V call is TRBV3-1, the J call TRBJ1-4; D gene unclear. From germline, CDR1 is LGHDT and CDR2 YNNKEL (reference sequence). There are 13 residues in the CDR3. The CDR3 DNA sequence: TGTGCCAGCAGCCAAAACGAGGGTGAAAAACTGGTTTTT. It yields the protein CASSQNEGEKLVF.

In this sample, this clone turned up a few times. Germline is not matched at one junction end, which may reflect a read error. The chain carries TRBV2 and TRBJ2-7; unclear D gene. The CDR3 spans 12 residues. Per the germline V gene, CDR1 is SNHLY and CDR2 is FYNNEI. CDR3 in DNA: TGTGCCAGCTGTGACTGCTACTACGAGCAGTACTTC. This translates into CASCDCYYEQYF.

In this sample, this clone turned up a few times. The CDR3 DNA reads TGTGCCTGGACTAGGGGGGAGACCCAGTACTTC. Translated: CAWTRGETQYF. The V call is TRBV30, the J call TRBJ2-5; D might be TRBD1 (6 bases). Germline-derived CDR1 and CDR2 are GTSNPN and SVGIG (reference sequence). The CDR3 is made up of 11 amino acids. V was pared by 4 bases and J by 5 bases, with 8 bases between.

This clone has just a few counts. The chain carries TRBV6-6 and TRBJ1-6, with D perhaps TRBD1 (5 bases). The CDR3 consists of 17 residues. The germline gives CDR1 MNHNY, CDR2 SVGAGI (reference sequence). Trimming pared 2 bases from V and 0 bases from J, leaving 11 bases between. The CDR3 protein is CASSYRDGSSYNSPLHF. The DNA of the CDR3 is TGTGCCAGCAGTTACCGGGACGGGAGCTCCTATAATTCACCCCTCCACTTT.

The rearrangement uses TRBV7-3 and TRBJ2-1, with 9 bases lining up with TRBD2. Germline loops: CDR1 SGHTA, CDR2 FQGTGA. V trimming: 0 bases; J trimming: 4 bases; junction bases outside the gene matches: 7. This CDR3 comprises 17 residues. CDR3 sequence: CASSLTRNSGGYNEQFF. The CDR3 bases are TGTGCCAGCAGCTTAACTCGGAATAGCGGGGGATACAATGAGCAGTTCTTC. Full variable domain (outside the CDR3, taken from reference TRBV7-3 and TRBJ2-1): GAGVSQTPSNKVTEKGKYVELRCDPISGHTALYWYRQSLGQGPEFLIYFQGTGAADDSGLPNDRFFAVRPEGSVSTLKIQRTERGDSAVYLCASSLTRNSGGYNEQFFGPGTRLTVL.

This rearrangement joins TRBV15 to TRBJ1-2, with a weak D call TRBD1 (5 bases). The CDR3 sequence is 17 residues long. Germline loops: CDR1 LNHNV, CDR2 YYDKDF (reference sequence). Trimming took off 6 bases at V and 4 bases at J, with 24 bases between the two ends. CDR3 protein: CATRDSRDPKVTYGYTF. The CDR3 DNA follows: TGTGCCACCAGAGACTCCCGGGACCCGAAAGTGACCTATGGCTACACCTTC.

The V and J genes are TRBV7-2 and TRBJ2-1, with a weak D call TRBD2 (6 bases). From germline, CDR1 is SGHTA and CDR2 FQGNSA. CDR3 length: 13 residues. Trimming pared 5 bases from V and 4 bases from J, leaving 9 bases between. The CDR3 reads CASSKGLYNEQFF. In nucleotides, the CDR3 is TGTGCCAGCAGCAAGGGACTGTACAATGAGCAGTTCTTC. Based on the CDR3 plus reference TRBV7-2 and TRBJ2-1, the full variable domain is GAGVSQSPSNKVTEKGKDVELRCDPISGHTALYWYRQSLGQGLEFLIYFQGNSAPDKSGLPSDRFSAERTGGSVSTLTIQRTQQEDSAVYLCASSKGLYNEQFFGPGTRLTVL.

This sequence joins TRBV9 and TRBJ2-5; the D is unclear. Germline V gene sequence: CDR1 SGDLS, CDR2 YYNGEE. Trimming stripped 6 bases from V and 5 bases from J, with 17 bases between. This CDR3 region has 14 residues. The DNA for the CDR3 is TGTGCCAGCACCAGTAGAATACTGAGGGAGACCCAGTACTTC. Its translation: CASTSRILRETQYF.

This clone appeared many times. J is TRBJ2-7 and V is TRBV7-6; D uncertain. Trimming shortened V by 5 bases and J by 6 bases, and 14 bases separated the two germline ends. This CDR3 has 13 amino acids. Germline CDR1 is SGHVS and CDR2 is FNYEAQ. CDR3 sequence (DNA): TGTGCCAGCAGCCAGCCCTCCTCGCGCGAGCAGTACTTC. This codes for CASSQPSSREQYF.

This clone was counted a single time. The J gene is TRBJ1-5, the V gene TRBV20-1; perhaps TRBD1 as D (5 bases). Trimming cost V 5 bases and J 0 bases, with 8 bases left between them. The CDR3 spans 13 residues. From germline, CDR1 is DFQATT and CDR2 SNEGSKA (reference sequence). CDR3 nucleotides: TGCAGTGCTTGGGACTCTAGCAATCAGCCCCAGCATTTT. Translation gives CSAWDSSNQPQHF.

V gene TRBV11-2 combines with J gene TRBJ1-6, with TRBD1 identical over 10 bases. V lost 5 bases and J lost 10; bases outside the gene matches: 5. In germline, CDR1 is SGHAT, CDR2 FQNNGV. The CDR3 runs to 14 residues. In DNA, the CDR3 is TGTGCCAGCAGCCTGACAGGGGGCGACTCACCCCTCCACTTT. Amino acid sequence: CASSLTGGDSPLHF.

This chain links TRBV18 with TRBJ2-7; 7 bases align to TRBD1. The CDR3 has 13 residues. Trimming cost V 2 bases and J 2 bases; bases outside gene matches: 0. Germline V gives CDR1 KGHSH, CDR2 LQKENI. The CDR3 here is CASSPGTAYEQYF. The CDR3 DNA reads TGTGCCAGCTCACCAGGGACAGCCTACGAGCAGTACTTC.

This clone was detected ten times or more. V and J are TRBV5-4 and TRBJ1-4; tentatively, D is TRBD1 (5 bases). Germline CDR1 is SGHNT and CDR2 is YYREEE (reference sequence). With 5 bases removed from V and 1 base from J, the gap between germline ends came to 12 bases. The CDR3 totals 15 residues. The CDR3 sequence is CASSKTTETNEKLFF. The CDR3 region has the DNA TGTGCCAGCAGTAAGACGACAGAAACTAATGAAAAACTGTTTTTT.

This clone was detected only a few times. A junction boundary mismatches the germline segment, possibly from a read error. The genes are TRBV6-1 and TRBJ1-2; no reliable D call. The germline gives CDR1 MNHNS, CDR2 SASEGT. CDR3 length equals 14 residues. The CDR3 region has the DNA TGTGCCAGCAGTCGCGTGGGAGCTAACTATGGTTACACCTTC. This codes for CASSRVGANYGYTF.

At least ten counts were recorded for this clone. A read error may account for a junction end that differs from germline. The chain joins TRBV7-7 to TRBJ2-5; tentative D call: TRBD2 (6 bases). The CDR3 totals 14 residues. In germline, CDR1 is SSHAT, CDR2 FNYEAQ (reference sequence). CDR3 nucleotides: TGTGCCAGCAGCACGGGACTTTTTGAAGAGACCCGGTACTTC. Protein: CASSTGLFEETRYF.

This clone was seen repeatedly, ten times or more. The V and J genes are TRBV30 and TRBJ2-1, with a weak D call TRBD1 (5 bases). Germline CDR1 is GTSNPN and CDR2 is SVGIG (reference sequence). This CDR3 comprises 13 residues. With 2 bases removed from V and 6 bases from J, the gap between germline ends came to 11 bases. CDR3 amino acids: CAWSSGQLNEQFF. CDR3 nucleotide sequence: TGTGCCTGGAGTAGTGGACAACTCAATGAGCAGTTCTTC.

The V gene is TRBV18, the J gene TRBJ1-2, with no clear D. The CDR3 is 17 amino acids. The germline V and J ends were trimmed by 4 bases and 4 bases, with 22 bases remaining between them. The germline gives CDR1 KGHSH, CDR2 LQKENI. CDR3 residues: CASSQTPGGEWGYGYTF. The CDR3 DNA sequence: TGTGCCAGCTCACAAACTCCCGGCGGGGAGTGGGGCTATGGCTACACCTTC.

In this sample, this clone is medium-sized. The rearrangement uses TRBV7-2 and TRBJ1-1, with D unresolved. The ends were cut back, 3 bases at V and 0 bases at J, with 5 bases in the middle. Looked up from germline, CDR1 is SGHTA and CDR2 is FQGNSA. This CDR3 is 13 amino acids long. The CDR3 DNA sequence: TGTGCCAGCAGCTTCTCTGTGAACACTGAAGCTTTCTTT. Translating it yields CASSFSVNTEAFF. Together with reference TRBV7-2 and TRBJ1-1, the CDR3 gives the full variable domain: GAGVSQSPSNKVTEKGKDVELRCDPISGHTALYWYRQSLGQGLEFLIYFQGNSAPDKSGLPSDRFSAERTGGSVSTLTIQRTQQEDSAVYLCASSFSVNTEAFFGQGTRLTVV.

This clone appeared a few times. The germline gene is not matched at one end of the junction; a read error may be the cause. This sequence joins TRBV28 and TRBJ2-7; the match to TRBD2 covers 7 bases. CDR1 and CDR2 (germline): MDHEN, SYDVKM. CDR3 length: 16 residues. The DNA for the CDR3 is TGTGCCAGCAGCTTATTGAGCGGGGCGAGCTCCTACGAGCAGTACTTC. Encoded protein: CASSLLSGASSYEQYF.

The chain employs TRBV6-1 and TRBJ1-3; D gene ambiguous. This CDR3 is built from 16 residues. Trimming stripped 8 bases from V and 4 bases from J, with 21 bases between. Germline CDR1 is MNHNS and CDR2 is SASEGT. CDR3 protein: CASVAPDYVRGNTIYF. For the CDR3, the DNA is TGTGCCAGCGTGGCCCCAGATTACGTGAGGGGAAACACCATATATTTT.

This clone appeared a few times. This chain joins TRBV7-8 and TRBJ1-5; 8 nucleotides align to TRBD1. Germline CDR1 is SGHVS and CDR2 is FQNEAQ. CDR3 length equals 15 residues. Trimming took 5 bases from V and 6 from J; bases not matched to a gene: 9. The CDR3 bases are TGTGCCAGCAGCCCCGGGACAGGTCCTGGTCAGCCCCAGCATTTT. It encodes CASSPGTGPGQPQHF.

This clone was seen a handful of times. The chain links TRBV6-2 or TRBV6-3 to TRBJ1-4; the D gene is possibly TRBD1 (6 bases). Germline values: CDR1 MNHEY, CDR2 SVGEGT. The CDR3 has 15 amino acids. Between the trimmed V and J ends, which lost 6 bases and 4 bases, there was a span of 15 bases. CDR3 DNA sequence: TGTGCCAGCAGCTTTAGGACAGAAGATAATGAAAAACTGTTTTTT. Its protein product is CASSFRTEDNEKLFF.

There are many counts of this clone. This chain uses TRBV20-1 with TRBJ2-7; possible D gene TRBD1, 5 bases. The germline V gene has CDR1 DFQATT and CDR2 SNEGSKA (reference sequence). This CDR3 comprises 14 residues. The ends were cut back, 0 bases at V and 4 bases at J, with 13 bases in the middle. The CDR3 nucleotides are TGCAGTGCTAGAGATCAAGGGGAATGGTACGAGCAGTACTTC. Translating gives CSARDQGEWYEQYF.

This clone is classed as medium-sized (0.01 to 0.1%). DNA for the CDR3: TGTGCCAGCATAGGGACTAGCTTGGACGAGCAGTACTTC. Residues: CASIGTSLDEQYF. The rearrangement joins TRBV6-1 to TRBJ2-7; TRBD2 aligns across 9 bases. Germline CDR1 and CDR2: MNHNS and SASEGT. V shed 7 bases and J 5 bases; nucleotides not matched to a gene: 6. This CDR3 has 13 amino acids.

This clone rates as medium-sized (0.01 to 0.1%). The V and J genes are TRBV6-5 and TRBJ2-6; D ambiguous. Germline V CDR1 and CDR2: MNHEY, SVGAGI. This CDR3 has 15 amino acids. Trimming removed 0 bases at V and 2 bases at J, with 5 bases between. The CDR3 DNA is TGTGCCAGCAGTTACTCGTGGACTGGGGCCAACGTCCTGACTTTC. This sequence encodes CASSYSWTGANVLTF.

This clone was detected only a few times. V and J are TRBV6-1 and TRBJ2-3; 9 positions match TRBD2. In germline, CDR1 is MNHNS, CDR2 SASEGT. The CDR3 spans 15 residues. J gave up 2 bases and V 4 bases, and 4 bases lay outside the gene matches. The CDR3 protein is CASSGLAVVTDTQYF. DNA of the CDR3: TGTGCCAGCAGTGGACTAGCGGTAGTCACAGATACGCAGTATTTT.

The chain is built from TRBV7-2 and TRBJ1-4; TRBD1 might be the D (5 bases). CDR3 length: 15 residues. Germline loops: CDR1 SGHTA, CDR2 FQGNSA. Trimming cost V 2 bases and J 7 bases, with 14 bases left between them. As DNA, the CDR3 is TGTGCCAGCAGCTTAATGGGACTGAGGTCTGAAAAACTGTTTTTT. Residues: CASSLMGLRSEKLFF. Combining the CDR3 with reference TRBV7-2 and TRBJ1-4 gives the whole variable domain GAGVSQSPSNKVTEKGKDVELRCDPISGHTALYWYRQSLGQGLEFLIYFQGNSAPDKSGLPSDRFSAERTGGSVSTLTIQRTQQEDSAVYLCASSLMGLRSEKLFFGSGTQLSVL.

This chain uses TRBV20-1 with TRBJ2-7; possible D gene TRBD2, 6 bases. The CDR3 is made up of 15 amino acids. Trimming took off 5 bases at V and 3 bases at J, with 20 bases between the two ends. The V gene's germline CDR1 is DFQATT and CDR2 SNEGSKA (reference sequence). CDR3 in DNA: TGCAGTGCTGAGACCCCCGGGACTGGCCGCTACGAGCAGTACTTC. This encodes CSAETPGTGRYEQYF.